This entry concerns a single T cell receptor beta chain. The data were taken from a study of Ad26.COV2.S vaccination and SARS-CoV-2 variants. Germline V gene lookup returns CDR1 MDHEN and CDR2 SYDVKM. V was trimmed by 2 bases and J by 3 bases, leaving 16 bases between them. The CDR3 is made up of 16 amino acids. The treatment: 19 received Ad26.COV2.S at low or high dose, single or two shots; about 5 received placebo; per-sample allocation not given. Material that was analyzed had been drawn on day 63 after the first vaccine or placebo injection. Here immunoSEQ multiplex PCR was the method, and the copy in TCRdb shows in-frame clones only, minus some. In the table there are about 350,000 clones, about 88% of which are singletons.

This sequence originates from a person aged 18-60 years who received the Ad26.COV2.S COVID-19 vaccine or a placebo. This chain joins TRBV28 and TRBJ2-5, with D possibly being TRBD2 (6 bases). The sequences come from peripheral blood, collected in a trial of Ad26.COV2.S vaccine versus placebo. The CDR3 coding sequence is TGTGCCAGCAGTTTAGTTCTAGAGAGGGAGGAAGAGACCCAGTACTTC. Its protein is CASSLVLEREEETQYF.